The 30 T cell receptor beta chains presented below share a single source sample, sequenced in a study of T cell repertoires in cytomegalovirus infection. From the reads, TCRdb called clonotypes with MiXCR, one entry per CDR3 protein. Of around 340,000 distinct CDR3 sequences detected, around 29% appear once; the ten largest clones hold 15% to 20%. Which antigens these TCRs recognize remains unknown. This specimen was cultured PBMCs, taken from culture after CMV antigen stimulation. These receptors were obtained from a human donor in good health (CMV status not recorded). Some clones in this sample may be carry-over from other donors' samples.

This clonotype was counted between two and nine times. V is TRBV7-8 and J is TRBJ1-1, with 8 bases fitting TRBD1. Germline V gene sequence: CDR1 SGHVS, CDR2 FQNEAQ. The CDR3 sequence is 14 residues long. V trimming: 5 bases; J trimming: 5 bases; junction bases outside the gene matches: 7. CDR3: CASSLRQGRTEAFF. The CDR3 DNA reads TGTGCCAGCAGCCTACGACAGGGGAGGACTGAAGCTTTCTTT. Looking up the rest from reference TRBV7-8 and TRBJ1-1 gives the full variable domain: GAGVSQSPRYKVAKRGQDVALRCDPISGHVSLFWYQQALGQGPEFLTYFQNEAQLDKSGLPSDRFFAERPEGSVSTLKIQRTQQEDSAVYLCASSLRQGRTEAFFGQGTRLTVV.

This clonotype was recorded a few times. This chain connects TRBV20-1 to TRBJ2-1; D is perhaps TRBD2 (6 bases). V gave up 0 bases and J gave up 8 bases, with 14 bases separating them. Germline V gene sequence: CDR1 DFQATT, CDR2 SNEGSKA (reference sequence). This CDR3 comprises 14 residues. The CDR3 DNA reads TGCAGTGCTAGAGATGGGACTGCCAGGGATGAGCAGTTCTTC. It yields the protein CSARDGTARDEQFF.

This clonotype was recorded a few times. As DNA, the CDR3 is TGTGCCAGCAGTTTCTGGACTAGCGGGCTTAACAATGAGCAGTTCTTC. Amino acids: CASSFWTSGLNNEQFF. The rearrangement uses TRBV27 and TRBJ2-1; 11 bases fit TRBD2. The CDR3 is 16 residues long. With V trimmed by 3 bases and J by 5 bases, 6 bases remained unmatched. The germline V gene encodes CDR1 MNHEY and CDR2 SMNVEV (reference sequence).

In this sample, this clonotype turned up many times. The V gene is TRBV7-2, the J gene TRBJ2-1, with D possibly TRBD1 on 6 matching bases. Germline values: CDR1 SGHTA, CDR2 FQGNSA. This CDR3 is built from 16 residues. V lost 5 bases to trimming and J lost 0 bases, with 14 bases between them. The CDR3 reads CASSARTGSSYNEQFF. Written as DNA, the CDR3 is TGTGCCAGCAGCGCCCGAACAGGGAGCTCCTACAATGAGCAGTTCTTC. The whole variable domain, filled in from reference TRBV7-2 and TRBJ2-1, reads GAGVSQSPSNKVTEKGKDVELRCDPISGHTALYWYRQSLGQGLEFLIYFQGNSAPDKSGLPSDRFSAERTGGSVSTLTIQRTQQEDSAVYLCASSARTGSSYNEQFFGPGTRLTVL.

This clonotype has just a few counts. The gene calls are TRBV24-1 and TRBJ2-1; no clear D gene. The CDR3 is made up of 14 amino acids. V gave up 6 bases and J gave up 4 bases, with 12 bases separating them. CDR1 KGHDR and CDR2 SFDVKD come from the germline V gene. In nucleotides, the CDR3 is TGTGCCACCAGTAGTAGATACCAATACAATGAGCAGTTCTTC. It yields the protein CATSSRYQYNEQFF.

A note on this clonotype: An end of the junction does not agree with germline; a read error may underlie this. This chain uses TRBV5-3 with TRBJ1-1; no clear D gene. TRBV5-3 is an ORF, with its function uncertain. The CDR3 extends over 14 amino acids. The CDR3 region is CASSFPDRDTEAFF. CDR3 DNA: TGTGCCAGCAGCTTTCCCGATAGAGACACTGAAGCTTTCTTT.

The table lists this clonotype with a few counts. V is TRBV2 and J is TRBJ2-7, with D possibly TRBD1 on 5 matching bases. CDR3 length: 15 residues. V lost 3 bases and J 5 bases, leaving 17 bases between the germline ends. Germline V gene lookup returns CDR1 SNHLY and CDR2 FYNNEI. The DNA of the CDR3 is TGTGCCAGCAGTGACGTAGGGGCCTCGGGCAACGAGCAGTACTTC. It specifies CASSDVGASGNEQYF.

This clonotype was counted a few times. This chain joins TRBV12-3 or TRBV12-4 and TRBJ2-5; D might be TRBD2 (7 bases). The CDR3 is 15 amino acids. Trimming left V 7 bases short and J 2 bases short, with 17 bases between. The CDR3 here is CASTTVGGPQETQYF. In DNA, the CDR3 is TGTGCCAGCACGACGGTCGGGGGGCCACAAGAGACCCAGTACTTC.

The rearrangement joins TRBV5-1 to TRBJ1-2; the match to TRBD1 covers 9 bases. The CDR3 consists of 19 residues. The ends lost 2 bases at V and 1 base at J; junction bases unmatched: 15. Looked up from germline, CDR1 is SGHRS and CDR2 is YFSETQ. In DNA form, the CDR3 reads TGCGCCAGCAGCTTTGGCAACATTTTCCCGGGACAGGGTAACTATGGCTACACCTTC. Translating gives CASSFGNIFPGQGNYGYTF.

This clonotype showed up many times. The rearrangement joins TRBV7-2 to TRBJ2-5, with D uncertain. Between the trimmed V and J ends, which lost 1 base and 4 bases, there was a span of 7 bases. The CDR3 runs to 13 residues. Germline V lookup: CDR1 SGHTA, CDR2 FQGNSA. CDR3 sequence (DNA): TGTGCCAGCAGCTTAGTGCCTGGAGAGACCCAGTACTTC. It yields the protein CASSLVPGETQYF.

This clonotype was seen a few times. This sequence joins TRBV12-3 or TRBV12-4 and TRBJ1-2; D is uncertain. The CDR3 loop spans 14 amino acids. The V gene lost 6 bases and the J gene lost 6 bases, with 17 bases spanning the gap. The DNA of the CDR3 is TGTGCCAGCAGCCGGCGCGGTTACTTACATGGCTACACCTTC. Amino acid sequence: CASSRRGYLHGYTF.

This clonotype was seen more than once but under ten times. The DNA for the CDR3 is TGTGCCAGCAGTCTTATCTGGGACACTGAAGCTTTCTTT. It yields the protein CASSLIWDTEAFF. The chain joins TRBV28 to TRBJ1-1; unclear D gene. V lost 5 bases and J 3 bases, leaving 10 bases between the germline ends. This CDR3 is 13 amino acids long. Looked up from germline, CDR1 is MDHEN and CDR2 is SYDVKM. The full variable domain, rest sourced from reference TRBV28 and TRBJ1-1, is DVKVTQSSRYLVKRTGEKVFLECVQDMDHENMFWYRQDPGLGLRLIYFSYDVKMKEKGDIPEGYSVSREKKERFSLILESASTNQTSMYLCASSLIWDTEAFFGQGTRLTVV.

The V call is TRBV27, the J call TRBJ2-5; D may be TRBD1 (5 bases). V shed 2 bases and J shed 5 bases, with 15 bases lying between them. Germline lookup yields CDR1 MNHEY and CDR2 SMNVEV (reference sequence). The CDR3 extends over 15 amino acids. Here the CDR3 reads CASSLTSRAKETQYF. CDR3 sequence (DNA): TGTGCCAGCAGTTTAACGTCCAGGGCTAAGGAGACCCAGTACTTC.

A few counts support this clonotype. The chain employs TRBV4-2 and TRBJ2-1; 9 nucleotides agree with TRBD2. The CDR3 contains 16 residues. V was pared by 0 bases and J by 7 bases, with 7 bases of the junction left unmatched. Germline V gives CDR1 LGHNA, CDR2 YNFKEQ. The chain's CDR3 is CASSQDRGSGGNEQFF. CDR3 DNA: TGTGCCAGCAGCCAAGATCGTGGTAGCGGGGGTAATGAGCAGTTCTTC.

This clonotype was detected many times. The chain links TRBV7-2 to TRBJ1-5; TRBD1 matches 10 bases. Germline trimming cut 4 bases from V and 6 bases from J; bases unmatched to any gene: 9. The CDR3 length is 16 residues. Germline V gene lookup returns CDR1 SGHTA and CDR2 FQGNSA. The DNA for the CDR3 is TGTGCCAGCAGCTCGTCGGGGACAGGGGCCGGTCAGCCCCAGCATTTT. This gives the protein CASSSSGTGAGQPQHF.

This clonotype was recorded a few times. The V call is TRBV7-2, the J call TRBJ2-7, with 8 bases matching TRBD1. Germline CDR1 reads SGHTA; CDR2 reads FQGNSA. V lost 6 bases, J lost 4 bases, and 5 bases stayed unmatched. This CDR3 has 13 amino acids. CDR3 in amino acids: CASRQGQEYEQYF. CDR3 coding DNA: TGTGCCAGCAGACAGGGACAGGAATACGAGCAGTACTTC.

A few counts support this clonotype. J is TRBJ2-5 and V is TRBV7-3, with D perhaps matching TRBD2 (6 bases). With 5 bases removed from V and 3 bases from J, the gap between germline ends came to 16 bases. From germline, CDR1 is SGHTA and CDR2 FQGTGA. This CDR3 contains 15 residues. CDR3 in amino acids: CASSPQREREETQYF. The CDR3 nucleotides are TGTGCCAGCAGCCCTCAGAGGGAGCGGGAAGAGACCCAGTACTTC. The full variable domain, its missing parts supplied by reference TRBV7-3 and TRBJ2-5, is GAGVSQTPSNKVTEKGKYVELRCDPISGHTALYWYRQSLGQGPEFLIYFQGTGAADDSGLPNDRFFAVRPEGSVSTLKIQRTERGDSAVYLCASSPQREREETQYFGPGTRLLVL.

The chain employs TRBV19 and TRBJ2-1; 8 positions agree with TRBD1. Looked up from germline, CDR1 is LNHDA and CDR2 is SQIVND (reference sequence). This CDR3 has 15 residues. V trimming: 5 bases; J trimming: 7 bases; junction bases outside the gene matches: 10. The CDR3 DNA sequence: TGTGCCAGTAGTCCCCCAGGACAGGGTTTAAATGAGCAGTTCTTC. It encodes CASSPPGQGLNEQFF.

The V and J genes are TRBV12-3 or TRBV12-4 and TRBJ2-2; 9 nucleotides agree with TRBD2. The CDR3 contains 17 residues. Trimming took 0 bases from V and 6 from J; bases not matched to a gene: 8. The CDR3 reads CASSLAIAGVSAGELFF. The CDR3, as DNA: TGTGCCAGCAGTTTAGCGATAGCGGGAGTATCCGCCGGGGAGCTGTTTTTT.

The V gene is TRBV5-5, the J gene TRBJ2-5; no definite D call. The germline CDR1 and CDR2 sequences are SGHKS and YYEKEE (reference sequence). V lost 4 bases and J 4 bases, leaving 20 bases between the germline ends. The CDR3 contains 16 residues. Here the CDR3 reads CASSDKRRTAGETQYF. CDR3 nucleotide sequence: TGTGCCAGCAGCGATAAGCGTCGGACGGCAGGAGAGACCCAGTACTTC.

The chain couples TRBV20-1 to TRBJ1-3; D gene ambiguous. Trimming took off 4 bases at V and 2 bases at J, with 6 bases between the two ends. CDR1 is DFQATT, CDR2 SNEGSKA, per germline (reference sequence). The CDR3 covers 12 residues. The CDR3 sequence: CSAMGPGNTIYF. The CDR3 DNA reads as TGCAGTGCTATGGGCCCTGGAAACACCATATATTTT.

The chain combines TRBV7-8 with TRBJ2-3, with D perhaps matching TRBD1 (5 bases). CDR3 length: 15 residues. V shed 2 bases and J shed 2 bases, with 11 bases lying between them. Germline loops: CDR1 SGHVS, CDR2 FQNEAQ. The chain's CDR3 is CASSLSQGDTDTQYF. In DNA, the CDR3 is TGTGCCAGCAGCTTATCGCAGGGTGACACAGATACGCAGTATTTT.

The CDR3: CASSPQRRVNTEAFF. In DNA, the CDR3 is TGTGCCAGCTCACCACAAAGACGGGTGAACACTGAAGCTTTCTTT. This chain joins TRBV18 and TRBJ1-1; D is uncertain. V was clipped by 1 base and J by 0 bases, with 9 bases between them. The length of the CDR3 is 15 residues. Germline V gene sequence: CDR1 KGHSH, CDR2 LQKENI.

The chain employs TRBV18 and TRBJ1-2, with D tentatively TRBD1 (5 bases). The CDR3 extends over 14 amino acids. The germline V gene has CDR1 KGHSH and CDR2 LQKENI. Trimming left V 0 bases short and J 2 bases short, with 7 bases between. The CDR3 nucleotides are TGTGCCAGCTCACCACCCAGGGAGAACTATGGCTACACCTTC. Translation gives CASSPPRENYGYTF.

The chain carries TRBV7-8 and TRBJ1-1, with D tentatively TRBD1 (5 bases). Germline V gene lookup returns CDR1 SGHVS and CDR2 FQNEAQ. With 1 base removed from V and 0 bases from J, the gap between germline ends came to 9 bases. This CDR3 has 15 residues. The CDR3 nucleotides are TGTGCCAGCAGCTTAGGGGGCCGGCTGAACACTGAAGCTTTCTTT. This encodes CASSLGGRLNTEAFF.

The chain carries TRBV4-2 and TRBJ2-1, with no clear D. With 4 bases removed from V and 0 bases from J, the gap between germline ends came to 10 bases. CDR1 and CDR2 from the germline V gene are LGHNA and YNFKEQ. The CDR3 runs 15 residues. CDR3 DNA sequence: TGTGCCAGCAGCCTGTTGAAGAGCTCCTACAATGAGCAGTTCTTC. Translated, it gives CASSLLKSSYNEQFF.

The rearrangement uses TRBV12-3 or TRBV12-4 and TRBJ2-3; D is ambiguous. CDR3 size: 14 residues. Trimming removed 4 bases from V and 6 bases from J, with 14 bases in between. The CDR3 loop is CASSSPLAGDTQYF. In nucleotides, the CDR3 is TGTGCCAGCAGTTCCCCTTTGGCTGGGGATACGCAGTATTTT.

This clonotype was counted only a few times. The chain is built from TRBV2 and TRBJ2-5, with 10 bases lining up with TRBD2. From germline, CDR1 is SNHLY and CDR2 FYNNEI. The trim removed 0 bases at V and 5 bases at J, leaving 3 bases unmatched. The CDR3 has 15 amino acids. The chain's CDR3 is CASSEATAGGETQYF. Written as DNA, the CDR3 is TGTGCCAGCAGTGAAGCGACAGCGGGGGGGGAGACCCAGTACTTC.

This clonotype appeared many times. V is TRBV7-2 and J is TRBJ2-3; 10 bases fit TRBD2. This CDR3 is built from 16 residues. The J segment lost 4 bases and the V segment lost 10 bases, leaving 14 bases of the junction unmatched. From germline, CDR1 is SGHTA and CDR2 FQGNSA. This CDR3 reads CATTKRGGVESDTQYF. In DNA form, the CDR3 reads TGTGCCACCACGAAGCGGGGGGGCGTCGAGTCAGATACGCAGTATTTT.

The table lists this clonotype with a few counts. This rearrangement joins TRBV20-1 to TRBJ2-1; possibly TRBD1 for D (5 bases). This CDR3 spans 12 amino acids. The V end was cut by 6 bases, the J end by 8 bases, with 14 bases between. Germline V gene sequence: CDR1 DFQATT, CDR2 SNEGSKA (reference sequence). Here the CDR3 DNA reads TGCAGTGCACCGCTCTTAGGGGATGAGCAGTTCTTC. Translated, it gives CSAPLLGDEQFF.